This is a list of T cell receptor beta chains from one sample in a study of T cells in Graves' hyperthyroidism and ophthalmopathy. MiXCR was run by TCRdb on the multiplex PCR reads, yielding one entry per CDR3 protein. The repertoire holds about 330,000 distinct CDR3 sequences, with approximately 15% as singletons. Sequencing used blood. The origin of the receptors is a woman between 40 and 55 years old with Graves' ophthalmopathy. The CDR3 runs from the conserved cysteine through the conserved F or W. Each record gives: V gene, D gene, clone size, J gene, CDR3 protein, CDR3 DNA. A D gene is named only where the DNA matches it firmly. Clone sizes are given selectively: once, few, many, or a class where the clone is expanded.

>TRBV10-3|TRBD2|NA|TRBJ2-1
CAIGGLAGRVRSYNEQFF
TGTGCCATCGGGGGCCTAGCGGGTCGTGTAAGGTCCTACAATGAGCAGTTCTTC
>TRBV7-8|NA|many|TRBJ2-5
CASSSATRVQETQYF
TGTGCCAGCAGCTCGGCTACCAGGGTCCAAGAGACCCAGTACTTC
>TRBV2|TRBD2|few|TRBJ2-5
CASSDPSFRGGETQYF
TGTGCCAGCAGTGACCCCTCCTTCCGGGGGGGAGAGACCCAGTACTTC
>TRBV29-1|TRBD1|many|TRBJ1-1
CSVHTGEMNTEAFF
TGCAGCGTTCATACAGGGGAGATGAACACTGAAGCTTTCTTT
>TRBV7-9|NA|few|TRBJ2-7
CASSLGGAFEQYF
TGTGCCAGCAGCTTAGGGGGGGCGTTCGAGCAGTACTTC
>TRBV3-1|TRBD2|many|TRBJ2-5
CASSPSSGGQETQYF
TGTGCCAGCAGCCCATCTAGCGGGGGGCAAGAGACCCAGTACTTC
>TRBV29-1|NA|NA|TRBJ1-1
CSARTGSTEAFF
TGCAGCGCCAGAACAGGGTCTACTGAAGCTTTCTTT
>TRBV5-1|NA|many|TRBJ2-1
CASDGLLADSYNEQFF
TGCGCCAGCGACGGACTATTGGCGGACTCCTACAATGAGCAGTTCTTC
>TRBV10-1|NA|many|TRBJ2-3
CASRPSASDTQYF
TGCGCCAGCAGACCGTCGGCTTCAGATACGCAGTATTTT
>TRBV6-1|NA|many|TRBJ2-7
CASSSRGLEQYF
TGTGCCAGCAGTTCCCGAGGGCTCGAGCAGTACTTC
>TRBV11-3|TRBD1|few|TRBJ1-4
CASSSALRTGAANEKLFF
TGTGCCAGCAGCTCCGCCTTAAGGACAGGGGCAGCTAATGAAAAACTGTTTTTT
>TRBV3-1|TRBD2|few|TRBJ2-2
CASSQVGTSGVGELFF
TGTGCCAGCAGCCAAGTTGGCACTAGCGGAGTCGGGGAGCTGTTTTTT